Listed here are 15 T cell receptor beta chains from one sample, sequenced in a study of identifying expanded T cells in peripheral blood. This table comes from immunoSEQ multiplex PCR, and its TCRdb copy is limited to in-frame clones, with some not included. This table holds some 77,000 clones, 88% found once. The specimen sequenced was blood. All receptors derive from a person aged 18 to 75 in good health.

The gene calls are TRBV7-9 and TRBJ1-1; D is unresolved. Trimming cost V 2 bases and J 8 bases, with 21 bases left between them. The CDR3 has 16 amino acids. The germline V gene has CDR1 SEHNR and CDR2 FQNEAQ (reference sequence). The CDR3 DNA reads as TGTGCCAGCAGCTTAAATCGATGGCGGAGGGATGAAGAAGCTTTCTTT. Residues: CASSLNRWRRDEEAFF.

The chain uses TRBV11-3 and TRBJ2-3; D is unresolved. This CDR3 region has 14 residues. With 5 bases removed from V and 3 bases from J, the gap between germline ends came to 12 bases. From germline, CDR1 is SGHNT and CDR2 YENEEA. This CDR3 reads CASSDPPRTDTQYF. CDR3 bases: TGTGCCAGCAGCGATCCCCCTCGTACAGATACGCAGTATTTT.

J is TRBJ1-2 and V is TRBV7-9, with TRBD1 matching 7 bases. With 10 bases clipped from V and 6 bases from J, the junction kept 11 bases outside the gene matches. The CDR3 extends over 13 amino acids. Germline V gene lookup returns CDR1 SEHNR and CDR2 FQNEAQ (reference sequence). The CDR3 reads CATRPDRVDGYTF. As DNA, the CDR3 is TGTGCCACCCGACCCGACAGGGTAGATGGCTACACCTTC.

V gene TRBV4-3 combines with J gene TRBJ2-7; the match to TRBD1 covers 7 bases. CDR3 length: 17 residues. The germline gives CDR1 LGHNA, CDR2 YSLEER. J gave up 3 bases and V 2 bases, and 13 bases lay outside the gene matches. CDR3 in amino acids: CASSQLFELDRNYEQYF. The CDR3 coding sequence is TGCGCCAGCAGCCAACTTTTCGAACTGGACAGGAACTACGAGCAGTACTTC.

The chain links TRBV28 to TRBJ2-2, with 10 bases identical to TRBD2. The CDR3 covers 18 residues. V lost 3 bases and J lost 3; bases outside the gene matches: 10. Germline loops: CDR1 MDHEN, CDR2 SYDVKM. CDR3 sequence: CASSFEPQLAGHTGELFF. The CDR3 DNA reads TGTGCCAGCAGTTTTGAGCCCCAACTAGCGGGGCACACCGGGGAGCTGTTTTTT. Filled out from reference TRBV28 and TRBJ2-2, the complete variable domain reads DVKVTQSSRYLVKRTGEKVFLECVQDMDHENMFWYRQDPGLGLRLIYFSYDVKMKEKGDIPEGYSVSREKKERFSLILESASTNQTSMYLCASSFEPQLAGHTGELFFGEGSRLTVL.

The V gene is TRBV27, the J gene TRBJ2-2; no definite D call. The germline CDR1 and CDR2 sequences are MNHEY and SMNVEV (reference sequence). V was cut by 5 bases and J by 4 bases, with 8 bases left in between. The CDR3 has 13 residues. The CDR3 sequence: CASSPLGTGELFF. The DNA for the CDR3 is TGTGCCAGCAGTCCCTTGGGCACCGGGGAGCTGTTTTTT.

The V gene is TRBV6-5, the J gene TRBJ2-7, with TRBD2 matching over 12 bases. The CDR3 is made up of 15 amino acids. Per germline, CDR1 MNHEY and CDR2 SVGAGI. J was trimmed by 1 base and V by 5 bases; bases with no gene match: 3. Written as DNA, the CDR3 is TGTGCCAGCAGTCCCGGACTAGCGGGGTCCTACGAGCAGTACTTC. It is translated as CASSPGLAGSYEQYF.

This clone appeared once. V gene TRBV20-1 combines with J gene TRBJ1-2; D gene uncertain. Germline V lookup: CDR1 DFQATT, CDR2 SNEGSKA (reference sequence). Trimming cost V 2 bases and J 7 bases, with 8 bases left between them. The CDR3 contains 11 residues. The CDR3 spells CSARWGGGYTF. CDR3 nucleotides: TGCAGTGCTAGATGGGGTGGTGGCTACACCTTC.

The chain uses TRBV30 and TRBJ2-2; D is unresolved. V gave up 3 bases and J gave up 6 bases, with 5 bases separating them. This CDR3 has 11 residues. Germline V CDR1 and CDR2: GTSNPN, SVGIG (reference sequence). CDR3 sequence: CAWRGSGELFF. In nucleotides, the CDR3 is TGTGCCTGGAGGGGATCCGGGGAGCTGTTTTTT.

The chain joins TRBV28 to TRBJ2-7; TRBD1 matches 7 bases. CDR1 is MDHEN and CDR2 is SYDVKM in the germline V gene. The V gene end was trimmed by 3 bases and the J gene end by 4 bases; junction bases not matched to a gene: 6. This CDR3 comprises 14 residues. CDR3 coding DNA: TGTGCCAGCAGTTTGACAGGGACCATATACGAGCAGTACTTC. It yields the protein CASSLTGTIYEQYF.

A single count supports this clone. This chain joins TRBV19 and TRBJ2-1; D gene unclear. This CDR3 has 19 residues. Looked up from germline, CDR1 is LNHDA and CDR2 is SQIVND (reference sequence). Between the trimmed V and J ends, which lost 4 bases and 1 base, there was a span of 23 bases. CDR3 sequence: CASSKTPGPNRASYNEQFF. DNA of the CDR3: TGTGCCAGTAGTAAGACCCCCGGGCCGAATCGGGCTTCCTACAATGAGCAGTTCTTC.

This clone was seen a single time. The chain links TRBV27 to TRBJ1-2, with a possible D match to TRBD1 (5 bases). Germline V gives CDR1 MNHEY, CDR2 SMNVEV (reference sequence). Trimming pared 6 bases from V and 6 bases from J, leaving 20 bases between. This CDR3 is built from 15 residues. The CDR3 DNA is TGTGCCAGCAGCTTCGCTTCGGGCTTGGGGGATGGCTACACCTTC. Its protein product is CASSFASGLGDGYTF.

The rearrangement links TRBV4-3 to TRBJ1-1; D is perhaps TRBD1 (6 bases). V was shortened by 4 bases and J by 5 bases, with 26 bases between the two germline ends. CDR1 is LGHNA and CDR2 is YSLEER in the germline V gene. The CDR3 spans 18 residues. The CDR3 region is CASSPRGGRTIGWTEAFF. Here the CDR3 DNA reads TGCGCCAGCAGCCCGAGGGGGGGGCGGACGATTGGGTGGACTGAAGCTTTCTTT.

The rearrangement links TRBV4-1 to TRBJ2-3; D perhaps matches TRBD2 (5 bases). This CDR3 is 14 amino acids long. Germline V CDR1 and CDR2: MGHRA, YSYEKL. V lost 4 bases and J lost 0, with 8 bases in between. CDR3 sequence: CASSPRGSTDTQYF. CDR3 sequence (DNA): TGCGCCAGCAGCCCCAGAGGGAGCACAGATACGCAGTATTTT.

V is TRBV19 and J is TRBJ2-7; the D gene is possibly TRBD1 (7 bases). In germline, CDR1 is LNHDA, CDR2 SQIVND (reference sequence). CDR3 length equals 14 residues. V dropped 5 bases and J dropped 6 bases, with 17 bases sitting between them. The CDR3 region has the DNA TGTGCCAGTAGTCAAAAACAGGGGAGGCTCGAGCAGTACTTC. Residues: CASSQKQGRLEQYF.